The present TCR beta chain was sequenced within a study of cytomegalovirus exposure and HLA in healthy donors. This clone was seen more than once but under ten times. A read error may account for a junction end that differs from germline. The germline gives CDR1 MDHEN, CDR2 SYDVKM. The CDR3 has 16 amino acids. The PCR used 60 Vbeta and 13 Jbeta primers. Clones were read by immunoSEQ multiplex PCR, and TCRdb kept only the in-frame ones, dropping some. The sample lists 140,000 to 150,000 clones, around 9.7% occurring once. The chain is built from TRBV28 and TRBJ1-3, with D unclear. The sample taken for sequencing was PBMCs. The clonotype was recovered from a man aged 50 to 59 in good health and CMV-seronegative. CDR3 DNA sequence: TGTGCCAGCAGTTTAGGTCACCGCACCTCTGGAGACACCATATATTTT. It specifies CASSLGHRTSGDTIYF.